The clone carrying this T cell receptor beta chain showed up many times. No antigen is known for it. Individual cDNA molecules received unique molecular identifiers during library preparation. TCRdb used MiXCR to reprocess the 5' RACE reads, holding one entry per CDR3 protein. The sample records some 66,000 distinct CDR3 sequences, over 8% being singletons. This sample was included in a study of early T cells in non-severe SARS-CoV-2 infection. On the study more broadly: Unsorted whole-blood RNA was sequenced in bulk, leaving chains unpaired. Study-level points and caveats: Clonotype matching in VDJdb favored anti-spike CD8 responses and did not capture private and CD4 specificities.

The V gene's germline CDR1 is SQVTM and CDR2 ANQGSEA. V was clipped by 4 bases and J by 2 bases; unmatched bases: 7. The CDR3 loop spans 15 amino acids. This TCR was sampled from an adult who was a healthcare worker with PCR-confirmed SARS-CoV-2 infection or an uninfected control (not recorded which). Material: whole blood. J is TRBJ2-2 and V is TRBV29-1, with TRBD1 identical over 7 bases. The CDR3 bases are TGCAGCGTTGTGGAAGGGGGCAGCAACACCGGGGAGCTGTTTTTT. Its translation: CSVVEGGSNTGELFF.